This T cell receptor beta chain comes out of a study of blood T cell repertoires in COVID-19 (dated by TCRdb to about 2020). For context, the study as a whole: Samples covering the acute and convalescent phases of COVID-19 were provided by collaborators in the United States, Italy and Spain. The material from the prospective study consisted of cDNA or gDNA derived from T cells, B-cell-depleted T cells, or PBMCs. The repertoires were released in a freely available public database intended as a resource for research on the immune response to SARS-CoV-2. Sample metadata almost always included a de-identified subject ID, COVID-19 status, age in years and sex. The samples were drawn from the first 160 participants of the ongoing ImmuneRACE study and from 1,200 or so subjects provided by 6 global collaborators. HLA class I and class II types, where available, came from metadata supplied by the sample provider rather than from assay-based typing. Deeply sampled blood TCRbeta repertoires from subjects exposed to, actively infected with, or recovered from COVID-19 were included in the dataset.

Whole blood was collected in K2EDTA tubes by collaborating institutions according to the institutions' own protocols. For TCRbeta analysis, collaborator samples were shipped as frozen whole blood, as isolated PBMCs, or as DNA extracted from either sample type. Details on this clone: Its antigen specificity is not known. Per-nucleotide qualities are absent, and no much larger clonotype sits a single base away.

Including cysteine and phenylalanine, the CDR3 has 17 amino acids. Left in the record is the CDR3 DNA by itself, 51 bases read in frame from the first base. CDR1 and CDR2 are drawn from the germline V gene: SGDLS, YYNGEE. Between the V and J ends, shortened by 1 base and 0 bases respectively, the junction contains 13 bases. Summary of the overall study and its limitations: Clinical and demographic metadata were provided uncurated, with the amount varying by source and participant.

TCRbeta CDR3 regions were amplified from genomic DNA using the immunoSEQ Assay, a bias-controlled multiplex PCR. Per the original workflow: The number of nucleated cells in each sample was estimated from the amplification of reference gene primers within the assay. To quantify the absolute abundance of each unique TCRbeta CDR3 rearrangement, sequence reads were collapsed and filtered. For each sample, productive Simpson clonality was calculated by taking the square root of Simpson's diversity index across productive rearrangements. TCRdb holds this immuneACCESS table with in-frame rearrangements only. Some clones are missing; in checked studies, unresolved V genes explain under half, and the rest has no known cause. V and J calls and clone size follow that table, whereas D and trimming were derived from the DNA. The sample includes around 300,000 clones, with roughly 88% observed a single time. Together, the top ten hold about 3.9% of the sample.

The sequence is built from TRBV9 and TRBJ2-2; tentative D gene TRBD1, with 5 bases matching. Specimen: peripheral blood. The source is a woman between 50 and 59 years old with active or convalescent COVID-19. The base sequence is TGTGCCAGCAGCGTATCGACAGTCCAGCCGAACACCGGGGAGCTGTTTTTT. Its translation is CASSVSTVQPNTGELFF.